This T cell receptor beta chain was identified in a study of a mutant IDH1 vaccine in newly diagnosed glioma. Trimming took 5 bases from V and 4 from J, leaving 19 bases between them. In germline, CDR1 is ENHRY, CDR2 SYGVKD. The length of the CDR3 is 16 residues. Sequencing was performed with immunoSEQ multiplex PCR; in TCRdb, only in-frame clones are kept and a portion is missing. Here the sample spans tens of thousands of clones, approximately 80% being singletons. A single count supports this clone. What it binds is not known. Specified time point: week 47, end of study. Each dose of the vaccine consisted of 300 ug of mutant IDH1 20-mer peptide, with topical imiquimod.

The sample here was PBMCs, taken from a glioma patient whose treatment included an IDH1 peptide vaccine. V gene TRBV10-3 combines with J gene TRBJ2-3; D may correspond to TRBD1 or TRBD2 (5 bases each). This TCR derives from a woman between 40 and 55 years old with glioma. Some clones in this sample may be carry-over from other donors' samples. CDR3 loop: CAISPGRRQIADTQYF. The CDR3, as DNA: TGTGCCATCAGTCCGGGGAGAAGACAGATAGCAGATACGCAGTATTTT.